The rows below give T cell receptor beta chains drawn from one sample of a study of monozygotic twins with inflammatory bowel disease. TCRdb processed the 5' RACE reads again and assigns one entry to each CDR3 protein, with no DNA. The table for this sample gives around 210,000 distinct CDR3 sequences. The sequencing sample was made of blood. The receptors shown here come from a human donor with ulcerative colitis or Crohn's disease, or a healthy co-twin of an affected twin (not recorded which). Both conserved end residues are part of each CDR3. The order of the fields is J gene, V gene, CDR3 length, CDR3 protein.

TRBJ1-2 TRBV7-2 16 CASSLDYQAGAYGYTF
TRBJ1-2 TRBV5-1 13 CASRMTGNYGYTF
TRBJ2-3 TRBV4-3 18 CASSTTHYSSGEPYTQYF
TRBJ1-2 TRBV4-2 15 CASSFPDRVSDGYTF
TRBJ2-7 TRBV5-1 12 CASSSSSDEQYF
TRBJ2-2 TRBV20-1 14 CSARPGGNTGELFF
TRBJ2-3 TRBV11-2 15 CASSLALADTDTQYF
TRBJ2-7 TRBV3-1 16 CASSQDLTSGQYEQYF
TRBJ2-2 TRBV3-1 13 CASSQVVTGELFF
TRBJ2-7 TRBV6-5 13 CASSSRDFNEQYF
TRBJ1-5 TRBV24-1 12 CATSEGEQPQHF
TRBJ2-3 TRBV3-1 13 CASSQERRVTQYF
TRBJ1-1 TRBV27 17 CASSFKGIFSVATEAFF
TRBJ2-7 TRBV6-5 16 CASSLDGSSRFDEQYF
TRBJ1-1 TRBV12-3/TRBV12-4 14 CASSTRAKDTEAFF
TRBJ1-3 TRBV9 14 CASSVNDFGNSIYF
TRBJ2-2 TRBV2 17 CASRGTPQGGNTGELFF
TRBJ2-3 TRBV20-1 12 CSARGGPDTQYF
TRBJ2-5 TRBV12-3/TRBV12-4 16 CASSLALKGGGETQYF
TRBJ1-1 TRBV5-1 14 CASSLTGGFGEAFF
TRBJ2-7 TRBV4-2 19 CASSQAELAGGGSSYEQYF
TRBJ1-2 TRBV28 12 CAEGTANYGYTF
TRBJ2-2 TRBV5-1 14 CASNEGDNTGELFF
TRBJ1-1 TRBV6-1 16 CASIVAWATWNTEAFF
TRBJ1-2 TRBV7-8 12 CASGGDRYGYTF
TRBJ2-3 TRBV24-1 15 CATSRDPSGPDTQYF
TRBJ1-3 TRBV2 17 CASSERAVTSSGNTIYF
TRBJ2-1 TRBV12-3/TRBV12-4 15 CASSLRGDRTTMGFF
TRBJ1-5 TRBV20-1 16 CSASPTTGASNQPQHF
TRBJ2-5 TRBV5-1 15 CASSLQRGAEETQYF
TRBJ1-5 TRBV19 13 CASSIDGRKPQHF
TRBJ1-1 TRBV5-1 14 CASSSGQGRTEAFF
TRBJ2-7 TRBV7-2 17 CASSSPGLAGPSYEQYF
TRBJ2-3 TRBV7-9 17 CASSSPGQQGRTDTQYF
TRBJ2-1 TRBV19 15 CASTDPARGYNEQFF
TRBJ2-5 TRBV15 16 CATSRRTSGGLETQYF
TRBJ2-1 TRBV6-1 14 CASSPGSSYNEQFF
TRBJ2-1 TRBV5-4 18 CASSWGSGGGVSYNEQFF
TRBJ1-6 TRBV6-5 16 CASSYGLSSYNSPLHF
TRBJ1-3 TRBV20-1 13 CSAAGTTGNTIYF
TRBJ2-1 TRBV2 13 CAFPGRSYNEQFF
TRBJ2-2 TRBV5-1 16 CASSLSLAVKTGELFF
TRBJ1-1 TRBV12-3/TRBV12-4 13 CASSPPGQGSAFF
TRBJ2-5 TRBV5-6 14 CASSQPALQETQYF
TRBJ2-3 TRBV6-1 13 CASSEALAYTQYF
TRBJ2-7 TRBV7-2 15 CASSLVGTITYEQYF
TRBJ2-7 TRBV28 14 CASSFAQVSYEQYF
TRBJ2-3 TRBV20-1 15 CSAREQGAGTDTQYF
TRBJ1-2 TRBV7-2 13 CASSVSLNYGYTF
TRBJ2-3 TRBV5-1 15 CASSLGGQSTDTQYF
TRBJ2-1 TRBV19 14 CASRTEREAPYAFF